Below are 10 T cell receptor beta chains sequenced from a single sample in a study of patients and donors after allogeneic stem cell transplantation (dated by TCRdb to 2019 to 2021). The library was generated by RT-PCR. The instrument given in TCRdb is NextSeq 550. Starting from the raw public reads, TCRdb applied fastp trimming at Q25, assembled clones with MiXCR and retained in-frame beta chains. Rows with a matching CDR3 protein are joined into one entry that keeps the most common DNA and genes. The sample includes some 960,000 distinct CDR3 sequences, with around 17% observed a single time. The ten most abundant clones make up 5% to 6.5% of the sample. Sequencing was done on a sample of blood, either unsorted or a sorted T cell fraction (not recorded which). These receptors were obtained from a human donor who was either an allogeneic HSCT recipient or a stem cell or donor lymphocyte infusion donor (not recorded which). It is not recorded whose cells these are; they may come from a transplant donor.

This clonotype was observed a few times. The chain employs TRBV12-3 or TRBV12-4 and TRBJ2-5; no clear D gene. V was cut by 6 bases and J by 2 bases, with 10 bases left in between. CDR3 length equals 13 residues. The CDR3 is CASRDDSQETQYF. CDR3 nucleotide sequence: TGTGCCAGCAGAGACGACTCGCAAGAGACCCAGTACTTC.

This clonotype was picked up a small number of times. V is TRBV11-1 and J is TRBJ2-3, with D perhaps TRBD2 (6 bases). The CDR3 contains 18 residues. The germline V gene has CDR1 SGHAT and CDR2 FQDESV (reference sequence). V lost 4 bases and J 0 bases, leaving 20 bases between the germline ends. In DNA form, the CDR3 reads TGTGCCAGCAGCTCCAAGCGTGTTGGCGGGATAAGCACAGATACGCAGTATTTT. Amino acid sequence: CASSSKRVGGISTDTQYF.

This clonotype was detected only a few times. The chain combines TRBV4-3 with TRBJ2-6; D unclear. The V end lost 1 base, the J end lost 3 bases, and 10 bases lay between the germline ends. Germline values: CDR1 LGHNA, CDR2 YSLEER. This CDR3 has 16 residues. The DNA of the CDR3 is TGCGCCAGCAGCCAAGGTGTGGCCTTTGGGGCCAACGTCCTGACTTTC. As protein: CASSQGVAFGANVLTF.

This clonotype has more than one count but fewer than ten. The CDR3: CSASPKWGFYGYTF. CDR3 nucleotide sequence: TGCAGTGCTTCTCCTAAATGGGGGTTCTATGGCTACACCTTC. The V call is TRBV20-1, the J call TRBJ1-2, with D possibly TRBD1 on 5 matching bases. V shed 5 bases and J shed 4 bases, with 17 bases lying between them. This CDR3 is built from 14 residues. Germline V lookup: CDR1 DFQATT, CDR2 SNEGSKA (reference sequence).

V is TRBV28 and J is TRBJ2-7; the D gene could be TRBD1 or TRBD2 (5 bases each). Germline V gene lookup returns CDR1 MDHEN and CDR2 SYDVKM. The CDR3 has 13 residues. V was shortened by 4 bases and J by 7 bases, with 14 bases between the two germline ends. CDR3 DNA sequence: TGTGCCAGCAGTTGGCCCGGGGCCAAAGAGCAGTACTTC. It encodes CASSWPGAKEQYF.

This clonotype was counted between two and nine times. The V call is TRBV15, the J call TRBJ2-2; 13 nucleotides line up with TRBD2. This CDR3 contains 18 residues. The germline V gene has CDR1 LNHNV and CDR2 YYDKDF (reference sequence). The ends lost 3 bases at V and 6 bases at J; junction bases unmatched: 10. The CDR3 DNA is TGTGCCACCAGCAGTGGACTAGCGGGAGTCTTGGGCCCCGGGGAGCTGTTTTTT. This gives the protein CATSSGLAGVLGPGELFF.

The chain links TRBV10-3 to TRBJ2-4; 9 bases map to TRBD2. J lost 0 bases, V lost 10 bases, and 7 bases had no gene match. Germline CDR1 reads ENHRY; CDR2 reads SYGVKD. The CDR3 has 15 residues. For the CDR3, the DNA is TGTGCCACCCAACCGACTAGCGGAGCCAAAAACATTCAGTACTTC. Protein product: CATQPTSGAKNIQYF.

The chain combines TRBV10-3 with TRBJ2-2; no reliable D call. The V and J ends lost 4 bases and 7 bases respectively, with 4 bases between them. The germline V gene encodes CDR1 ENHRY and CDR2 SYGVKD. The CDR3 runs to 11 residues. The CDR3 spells CAISVGGELFF. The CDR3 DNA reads TGTGCCATCAGTGTCGGCGGGGAGCTGTTTTTT.

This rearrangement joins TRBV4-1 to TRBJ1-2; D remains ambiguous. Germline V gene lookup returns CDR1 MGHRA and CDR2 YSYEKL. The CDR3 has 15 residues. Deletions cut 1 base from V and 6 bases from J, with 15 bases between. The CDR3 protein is CASSQGGWEGNGYTF. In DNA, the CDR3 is TGCGCCAGCAGCCAAGGCGGTTGGGAGGGAAATGGCTACACCTTC.

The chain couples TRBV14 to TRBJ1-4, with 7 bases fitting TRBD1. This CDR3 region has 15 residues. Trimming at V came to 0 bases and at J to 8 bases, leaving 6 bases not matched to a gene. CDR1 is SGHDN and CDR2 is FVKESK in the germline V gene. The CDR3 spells CASSQDRRQGEKLFF. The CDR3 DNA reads TGTGCCAGCAGCCAAGATAGGAGACAGGGAGAAAAACTGTTTTTT. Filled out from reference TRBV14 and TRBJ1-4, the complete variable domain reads EAGVTQFPSHSVIEKGQTVTLRCDPISGHDNLYWYRRVMGKEIKFLLHFVKESKQDESGMPNNRFLAERTGGTYSTLKVQPAELEDSGVYFCASSQDRRQGEKLFFGSGTQLSVL.